This T cell receptor (beta chain) was sequenced during a study of technical replicates of blood from several donors. Only in-frame clones appear in the TCRdb table, and some are missing; sequencing was by immunoSEQ multiplex PCR. Among roughly 80,000 clones listed, around 94% were seen once. The CDR3 length is 11 residues. Trimming pared 2 bases from V and 9 bases from J, leaving 7 bases between. Germline CDR1 and CDR2: MGHDK and SYGVNS. The TCR comes from a human donor in good health. The specimen sequenced was T cells isolated from PBMCs. This sequence joins TRBV25-1 and TRBJ1-2; D may be TRBD1 (5 bases). Written as DNA, the CDR3 is TGTGCCAGCAGTGAAGGGGGGAGCTACACCTTC. Translating it yields CASSEGGSYTF.